The 24 T cell receptor beta chains below come from one sample, sequenced in a study of blood T cell repertoires in COVID-19. TCRdb's copy holds only in-frame clones and misses some; the assay was immunoSEQ multiplex PCR. The sample holds 120,000 to 150,000 clones; roughly 81% are singletons and the top ten take roughly 8%. Material for sequencing was peripheral blood. All receptors come from a human donor with acute or convalescent COVID-19. The donor label of this sample is uncertain.

This rearrangement joins TRBV2 to TRBJ2-3; D is unclear. The V and J ends lost 0 bases and 3 bases respectively, with 22 bases between them. The CDR3 is made up of 19 amino acids. In germline, CDR1 is SNHLY, CDR2 FYNNEI. The CDR3 loop is CASSEALVTDQLATDTQYF. As DNA, the CDR3 is TGTGCCAGCAGTGAAGCGCTTGTTACAGACCAACTGGCTACAGATACGCAGTATTTT.

V is TRBV30 and J is TRBJ1-2; D gene unclear. Germline-derived CDR1 and CDR2 are GTSNPN and SVGIG (reference sequence). With 7 bases removed from V and 7 bases from J, the gap between germline ends came to 16 bases. This CDR3 is built from 12 residues. The CDR3, as DNA: TGTGCCTCCCTAGAGGGTCGTGGTGGCTACACCTTC. This codes for CASLEGRGGYTF.

As for this clone: A single base separates this from a much larger clone, so it may be a read error. The chain joins TRBV25-1 to TRBJ1-2, with D possibly TRBD1 on 6 matching bases. V lost 5 bases and J 3 bases, leaving 10 bases between the germline ends. CDR3 length: 13 residues. The germline V gene has CDR1 MGHDK and CDR2 SYGVNS. The CDR3 DNA reads TGTGCCAGCAGTTTTAGGACAGACTATGGCTACACCTTC. This translates into CASSFRTDYGYTF.

The CDR3 sequence: CASTRTGYNEQFF. CDR3 DNA: TGTGCCAGCACCAGGACAGGGTACAATGAGCAGTTCTTC. This chain joins TRBV18 and TRBJ2-1; 8 positions match TRBD1. V lost 8 bases to trimming and J lost 4 bases; unmatched junction nucleotides: 4. CDR1 KGHSH and CDR2 LQKENI come from the germline V gene. This CDR3 has 13 residues.

This clone was counted only a few times. V usage is TRBV13 and J usage is TRBJ1-6; tentatively, D is TRBD1 (6 bases). CDR3 length: 14 residues. The germline CDR1 and CDR2 sequences are PRHDT and FYEKMQ (reference sequence). Trimming took off 6 bases at V and 7 bases at J, with 13 bases between the two ends. CDR3 nucleotides: TGTGCCAGCAGTCCGGACAGAACAAATTCACCCCTCCACTTT. Translating it yields CASSPDRTNSPLHF.

The chain recombines TRBV5-1 with TRBJ2-3; the match to TRBD2 covers 12 bases. The germline CDR1 and CDR2 sequences are SGHRS and YFSETQ. The CDR3 is made up of 16 amino acids. Germline trimming cut 3 bases from V and 5 bases from J; bases unmatched to any gene: 7. CDR3 sequence: CASSSWTSGAGDTQYF. CDR3 in DNA: TGCGCCAGCAGCTCCTGGACTAGCGGGGCTGGAGATACGCAGTATTTT.

The chain couples TRBV6-4 to TRBJ1-1; D ambiguous. From germline, CDR1 is MRHNA and CDR2 SNTAGT. Trimming pared 5 bases from V and 4 bases from J, leaving 11 bases between. The CDR3 extends over 13 amino acids. This CDR3 is CASSREGGTEAFF. As DNA, the CDR3 is TGTGCCAGCAGTCGAGAGGGAGGCACTGAAGCTTTCTTT.

The rearrangement uses TRBV29-1 and TRBJ2-5; 9 bases are shared with TRBD1. Germline trimming cut 0 bases from V and 2 bases from J; bases unmatched to any gene: 7. The CDR3 covers 16 residues. Germline CDR1 reads SQVTM; CDR2 reads ANQGSEA. CDR3 protein: CSVEDPAGTGQETQYF. The CDR3 nucleotides are TGCAGCGTTGAAGATCCAGCCGGGACAGGGCAAGAGACCCAGTACTTC. The full variable domain, with the rest looked up from reference TRBV29-1 and TRBJ2-5, is SAVISQKPSRDICQRGTSLTIQCQVDSQVTMMFWYRQQPGQSLTLIATANQGSEATYESGFVIDKFPISRPNLTFSTLTVSNMSPEDSSIYLCSVEDPAGTGQETQYFGPGTRLLVL.

This chain links TRBV7-8 with TRBJ2-1; D is undetermined. The germline gives CDR1 SGHVS, CDR2 FQNEAQ. Deletions cut 4 bases from V and 3 bases from J, with 10 bases between. The CDR3 has 14 residues. CDR3 coding DNA: TGTGCCAGCAGCTCCTCCCCAGGCTACAATGAGCAGTTCTTC. Translated, it gives CASSSSPGYNEQFF.

This clone was observed once. The chain is built from TRBV4-1 and TRBJ1-1; D remains unclear. The CDR3 extends over 15 amino acids. The V gene lost 1 base and the J gene lost 11 bases, with 20 bases spanning the gap. Germline V CDR1 and CDR2: MGHRA, YSYEKL. Here the CDR3 DNA reads TGCGCCAGCAGCCAAGTCCTTTTTGAGGTCCACGATGCTTTCTTT. Encoded protein: CASSQVLFEVHDAFF.

The J gene is TRBJ2-7, the V gene TRBV5-1, with 7 bases lining up with TRBD1. Per the germline V gene, CDR1 is SGHRS and CDR2 is YFSETQ. J was trimmed by 4 bases and V by 9 bases; bases with no gene match: 10. The CDR3 totals 13 residues. Written as DNA, the CDR3 is TGCGCCATCAACAGGGGCCTAAATTACGAGCAGTACGTC. Encoded protein: CAINRGLNYEQYV.

The chain carries TRBV5-4 and TRBJ1-2, with a tentative D call TRBD1 (5 bases). CDR3 size: 14 residues. The germline V gene encodes CDR1 SGHNT and CDR2 YYREEE (reference sequence). Trimming removed 2 bases at V and 8 bases at J, with 16 bases between. CDR3 DNA sequence: TGTGCCAGCAGCTTTTTGACAGAGAGATGGGGCTACACCTTC. Its translation is CASSFLTERWGYTF.

The chain joins TRBV7-2 to TRBJ1-2, with no clear D. The CDR3 sequence is 16 residues long. V gave up 1 base and J gave up 3 bases, with 15 bases separating them. Germline CDR1 SGHTA, CDR2 FQGNSA. CDR3 loop: CASSLGVRKLDYGYTF. The CDR3 region has the DNA TGTGCCAGCAGCTTAGGGGTCAGGAAGTTGGACTATGGCTACACCTTC.

V is TRBV5-1 and J is TRBJ2-1, with D perhaps TRBD1 (6 bases). CDR3 size: 15 residues. Per germline, CDR1 SGHRS and CDR2 YFSETQ. Trimming removed 5 bases from V and 5 bases from J, with 17 bases in between. CDR3 protein: CASRPRTARDNEQFF. CDR3 sequence (DNA): TGCGCCAGCAGGCCCCGGACAGCGAGGGACAATGAGCAGTTCTTC. Filled out from reference TRBV5-1 and TRBJ2-1, the complete variable domain reads KAGVTQTPRYLIKTRGQQVTLSCSPISGHRSVSWYQQTPGQGLQFLFEYFSETQRNKGNFPGRFSGRQFSNSRSEMNVSTLELGDSALYLCASRPRTARDNEQFFGPGTRLTVL.

V usage is TRBV7-9 and J usage is TRBJ2-7; TRBD1 is a possible D gene (6 bases). The V and J ends lost 1 base and 1 base respectively, with 11 bases between them. Germline lookup yields CDR1 SEHNR and CDR2 FQNEAQ (reference sequence). This CDR3 is 15 amino acids long. The CDR3 coding sequence is TGTGCCAGCAGCTTAGTTGGGGACAAATCCTACGAGCAGTACTTC. Translating it yields CASSLVGDKSYEQYF.

This rearrangement joins TRBV29-1 to TRBJ1-1; D remains ambiguous. The CDR3 totals 13 residues. Germline assignment: CDR1 SQVTM and CDR2 ANQGSEA. V shed 1 base and J shed 10 bases, with 16 bases lying between them. The CDR3 reads CSVEVIDNIGAFF. The CDR3, as DNA: TGCAGCGTTGAAGTAATCGACAATATCGGAGCTTTCTTT.

The rearrangement joins TRBV7-8 to TRBJ1-1, with D unresolved. In germline, CDR1 is SGHVS, CDR2 FQNEAQ. The CDR3 runs 13 residues. V dropped 7 bases and J dropped 1 base, with 10 bases sitting between them. Here the CDR3 reads CASTPISNTEAFF. The DNA of the CDR3 is TGTGCCAGCACCCCTATCTCGAACACTGAAGCTTTCTTT.

This clone was recorded a few times. V usage is TRBV19 and J usage is TRBJ1-6; 7 nucleotides agree with TRBD1. Losses at the gene ends were 6 bases for V and 8 bases for J; bases not matched to a gene: 4. This CDR3 comprises 13 residues. The germline CDR1 and CDR2 sequences are LNHDA and SQIVND (reference sequence). The CDR3 here is CASSGTAHSPLHF. The CDR3, as DNA: TGTGCCAGTAGCGGGACAGCACATTCACCCCTCCACTTT.

The chain links TRBV6-1 to TRBJ1-5; 8 bases align to TRBD1. This CDR3 is 17 amino acids long. Germline V gene lookup returns CDR1 MNHNS and CDR2 SASEGT. The J segment lost 4 bases and the V segment lost 4 bases, leaving 12 bases of the junction unmatched. The CDR3 region is CASSGRNSWTGNQPQHF. The CDR3 DNA sequence: TGTGCCAGCAGTGGACGAAACTCCTGGACAGGGAATCAGCCCCAGCATTTT.

This clone was detected only a few times. The chain recombines TRBV7-9 with TRBJ1-5; a weak D match, TRBD1 (6 bases). The V gene lost 3 bases and the J gene lost 7 bases, with 13 bases spanning the gap. This CDR3 comprises 14 residues. Germline assignment: CDR1 SEHNR and CDR2 FQNEAQ (reference sequence). For the CDR3, the DNA is TGTGCCAGCAGCTTGGACAGAGCGGAGCAGCCCCAGCATTTT. It translates to CASSLDRAEQPQHF.

The V and J genes are TRBV10-2 and TRBJ1-1, with 7 positions matching TRBD1. After removal of 3 bases from V and 3 bases from J, the junction contained 7 bases not matched to a gene. The CDR3 is 15 amino acids. CDR1 WSHSY and CDR2 SAAADI come from the germline V gene. The CDR3 DNA follows: TGCGCCAGCAGTGAACTCGGACAGGCGGACACTGAAGCTTTCTTT. It translates to CASSELGQADTEAFF.

The chain couples TRBV4-1 to TRBJ2-1; D perhaps matches TRBD1 (5 bases). CDR1 MGHRA and CDR2 YSYEKL come from the germline V gene. This CDR3 is built from 12 residues. Trimming shortened V by 3 bases and J by 10 bases, and 10 bases separated the two germline ends. The CDR3 DNA follows: TGCGCCAGCAGCCATCTAGGGGCCGAGCAGTTCTTC. Translation: CASSHLGAEQFF.

The chain employs TRBV10-3 and TRBJ1-2; no firm D call. Trimming cost V 7 bases and J 5 bases, with 14 bases left between them. This CDR3 comprises 13 residues. Germline values: CDR1 ENHRY, CDR2 SYGVKD. This chain's CDR3 is CAITMQALYGYTF. The CDR3 coding sequence is TGTGCCATCACCATGCAGGCCCTATATGGCTACACCTTC.

V usage is TRBV18 and J usage is TRBJ2-1; the match to TRBD2 covers 7 bases. Germline CDR1 and CDR2: KGHSH and LQKENI. The CDR3 contains 13 residues. With V trimmed by 6 bases and J by 5 bases, 4 bases remained unmatched. The DNA for the CDR3 is TGTGCCAGCTCTCGGGGGAGGGACAATGAGCAGTTCTTC. Translation: CASSRGRDNEQFF.